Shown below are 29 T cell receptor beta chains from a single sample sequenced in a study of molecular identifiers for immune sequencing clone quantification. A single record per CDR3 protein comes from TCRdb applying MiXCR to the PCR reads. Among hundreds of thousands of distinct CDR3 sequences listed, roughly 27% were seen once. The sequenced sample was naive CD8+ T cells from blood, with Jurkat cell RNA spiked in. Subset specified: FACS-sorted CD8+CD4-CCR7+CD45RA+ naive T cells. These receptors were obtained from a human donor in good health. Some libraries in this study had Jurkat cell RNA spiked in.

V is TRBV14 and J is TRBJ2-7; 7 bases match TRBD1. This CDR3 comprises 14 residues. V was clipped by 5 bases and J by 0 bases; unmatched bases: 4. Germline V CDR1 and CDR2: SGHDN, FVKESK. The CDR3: CASSMTGNSYEQYF. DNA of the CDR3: TGTGCCAGCAGCATGACAGGGAACTCCTACGAGCAGTACTTC.

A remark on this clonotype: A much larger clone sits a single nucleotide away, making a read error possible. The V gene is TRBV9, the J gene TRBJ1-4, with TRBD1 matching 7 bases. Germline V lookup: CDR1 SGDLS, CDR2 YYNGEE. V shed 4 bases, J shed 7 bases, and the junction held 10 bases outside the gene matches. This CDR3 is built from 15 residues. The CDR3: CASSPGQASGEKLFF. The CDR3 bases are TGTGCCAGCAGCCCAGGACAGGCTAGCGGTGAAAAACTGTTTTTT. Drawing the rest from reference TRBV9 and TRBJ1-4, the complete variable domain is DSGVTQTPKHLITATGQRVTLRCSPRSGDLSVYWYQQSLDQGLQFLIQYYNGEERAKGNILERFSAQQFPDLHSELNLSSLELGDSALYFCASSPGQASGEKLFFGSGTQLSVL.

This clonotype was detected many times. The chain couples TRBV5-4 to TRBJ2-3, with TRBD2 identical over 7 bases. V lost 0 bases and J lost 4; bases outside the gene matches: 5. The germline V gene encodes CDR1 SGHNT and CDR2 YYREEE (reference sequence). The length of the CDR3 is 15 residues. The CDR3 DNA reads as TGTGCCAGCAGCTTGGGACTAGCTATCGCAGATACGCAGTATTTT. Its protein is CASSLGLAIADTQYF.

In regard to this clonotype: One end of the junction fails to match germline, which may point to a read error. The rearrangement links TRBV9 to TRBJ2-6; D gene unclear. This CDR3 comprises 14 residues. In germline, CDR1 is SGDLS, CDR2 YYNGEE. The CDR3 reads CASNVDSGANVLTF. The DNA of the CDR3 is TGTGCCAGCAACGTAGACTCTGGGGCCAACGTCCTGACTTTC.

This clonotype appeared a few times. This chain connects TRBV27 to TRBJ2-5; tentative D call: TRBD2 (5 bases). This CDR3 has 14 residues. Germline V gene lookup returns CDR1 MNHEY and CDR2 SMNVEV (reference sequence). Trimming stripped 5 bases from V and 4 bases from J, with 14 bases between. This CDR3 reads CASSPSLGVETQYF. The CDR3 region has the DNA TGTGCCAGCAGTCCAAGCTTGGGAGTAGAGACCCAGTACTTC.

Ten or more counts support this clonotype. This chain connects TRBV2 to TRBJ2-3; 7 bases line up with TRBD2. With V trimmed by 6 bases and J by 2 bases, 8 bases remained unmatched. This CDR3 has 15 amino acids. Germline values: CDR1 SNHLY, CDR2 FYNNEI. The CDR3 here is CASRESGALTDTQYF. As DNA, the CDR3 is TGTGCCAGCAGGGAGAGCGGGGCCCTCACAGATACGCAGTATTTT.

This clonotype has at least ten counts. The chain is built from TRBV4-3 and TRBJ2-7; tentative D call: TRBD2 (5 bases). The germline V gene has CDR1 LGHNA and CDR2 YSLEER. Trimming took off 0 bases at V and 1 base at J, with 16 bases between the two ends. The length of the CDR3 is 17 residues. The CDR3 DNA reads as TGCGCCAGCAGCCAAGAGAGAACTAGAGACTATTCCTACGAGCAGTACTTC. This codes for CASSQERTRDYSYEQYF.

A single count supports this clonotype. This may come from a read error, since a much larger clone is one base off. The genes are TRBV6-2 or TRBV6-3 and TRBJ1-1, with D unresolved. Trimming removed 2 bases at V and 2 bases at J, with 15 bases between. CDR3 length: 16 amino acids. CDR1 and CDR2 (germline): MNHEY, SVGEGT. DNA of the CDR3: TGTGCCAGCAGTTACAACGAACCTCTCGGAAACACTGAAGCTTTCTTT. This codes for CASSYNEPLGNTEAFF.

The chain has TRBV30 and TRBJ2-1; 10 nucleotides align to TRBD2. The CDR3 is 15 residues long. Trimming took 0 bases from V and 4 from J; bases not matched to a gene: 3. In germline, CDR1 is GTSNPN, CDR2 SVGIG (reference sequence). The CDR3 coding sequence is TGTGCCTGGAGTGTAGCTAGCGGGAGTTACAATGAGCAGTTCTTC. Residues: CAWSVASGSYNEQFF.

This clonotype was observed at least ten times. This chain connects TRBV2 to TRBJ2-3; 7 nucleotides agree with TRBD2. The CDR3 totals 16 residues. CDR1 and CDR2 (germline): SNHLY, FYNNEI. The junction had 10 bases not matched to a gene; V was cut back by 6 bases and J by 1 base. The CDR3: CASSPGRGVGTDTQYF. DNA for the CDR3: TGTGCCAGCAGCCCGGGGAGGGGTGTGGGCACAGATACGCAGTATTTT.

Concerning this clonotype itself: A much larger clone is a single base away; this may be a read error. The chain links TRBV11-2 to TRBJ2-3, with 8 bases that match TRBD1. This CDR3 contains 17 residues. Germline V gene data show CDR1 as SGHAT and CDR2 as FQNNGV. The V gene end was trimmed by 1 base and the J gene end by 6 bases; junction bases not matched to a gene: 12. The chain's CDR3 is CASSLGLGQGRWDTQYF. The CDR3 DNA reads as TGTGCCAGCAGCTTAGGCCTAGGACAGGGACGTTGGGATACGCAGTATTTT.

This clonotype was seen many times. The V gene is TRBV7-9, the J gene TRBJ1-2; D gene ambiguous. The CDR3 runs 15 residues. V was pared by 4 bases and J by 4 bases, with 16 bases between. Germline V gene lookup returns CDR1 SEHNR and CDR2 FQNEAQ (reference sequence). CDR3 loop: CASSSIPPSPYGYTF. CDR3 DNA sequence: TGTGCCAGCAGCTCGATCCCCCCATCACCCTATGGCTACACCTTC.

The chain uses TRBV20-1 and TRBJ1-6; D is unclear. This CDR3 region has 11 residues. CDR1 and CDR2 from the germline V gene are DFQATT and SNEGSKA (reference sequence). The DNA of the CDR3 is TGCGGTGATCGGCCCAATTCACCCCTCCACTTT. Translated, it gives CGDRPNSPLHF.

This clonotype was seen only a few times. CDR3 DNA: TGTGCCAGTAGCCACTGGACAGAAATCATACTAAACGGGGACTCTAATGAAAAACTGTTTTTT. Amino acids: CASSHWTEIILNGDSNEKLFF. The chain carries TRBV19 and TRBJ1-4, with D tentatively TRBD1 (6 bases). CDR1 LNHDA and CDR2 SQIVND come from the germline V gene (reference sequence). V was cut by 6 bases and J by 3 bases, with 32 bases left in between. The CDR3 runs to 21 residues.

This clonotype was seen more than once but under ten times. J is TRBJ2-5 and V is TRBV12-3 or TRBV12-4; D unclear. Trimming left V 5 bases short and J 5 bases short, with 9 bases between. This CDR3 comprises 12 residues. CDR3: CASSQRTETQYF. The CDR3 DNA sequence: TGTGCCAGCAGTCAGCGTACGGAGACCCAGTACTTC.

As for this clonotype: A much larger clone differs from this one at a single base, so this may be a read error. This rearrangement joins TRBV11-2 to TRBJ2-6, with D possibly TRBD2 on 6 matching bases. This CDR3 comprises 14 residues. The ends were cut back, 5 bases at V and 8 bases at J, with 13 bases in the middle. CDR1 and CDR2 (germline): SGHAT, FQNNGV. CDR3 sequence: CASSIGGGTNVLTF. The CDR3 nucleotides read TGTGCCAGCAGCATAGGAGGCGGGACCAACGTCCTGACTTTC.

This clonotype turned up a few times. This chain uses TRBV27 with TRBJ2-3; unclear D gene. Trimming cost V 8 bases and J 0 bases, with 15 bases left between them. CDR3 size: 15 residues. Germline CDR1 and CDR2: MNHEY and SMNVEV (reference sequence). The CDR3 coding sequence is TGTGCCAGCTCGGGTTGGATAACTAGCACAGATACGCAGTATTTT. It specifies CASSGWITSTDTQYF.

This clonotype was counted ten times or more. The CDR3 region is CASSLDSLNQETQYF. CDR3 DNA: TGTGCCAGCAGCTTGGACAGTCTGAACCAAGAGACCCAGTACTTC. The V and J genes are TRBV5-4 and TRBJ2-5, with D unclear. Per germline, CDR1 SGHNT and CDR2 YYREEE (reference sequence). This CDR3 has 15 amino acids. Deletions cut 0 bases from V and 0 bases from J, with 9 bases between.

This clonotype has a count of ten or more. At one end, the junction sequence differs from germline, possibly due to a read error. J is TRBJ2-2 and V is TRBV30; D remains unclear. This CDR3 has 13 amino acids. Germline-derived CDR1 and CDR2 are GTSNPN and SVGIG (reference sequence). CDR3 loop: CAWNYENAGELFF. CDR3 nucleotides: TGTGCCTGGAACTACGAGAACGCCGGGGAGCTGTTTTTT.

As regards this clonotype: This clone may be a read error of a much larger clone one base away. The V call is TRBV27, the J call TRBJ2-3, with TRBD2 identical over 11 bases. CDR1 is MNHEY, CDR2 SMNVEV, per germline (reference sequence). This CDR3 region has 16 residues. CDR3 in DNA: TGTGCCAGCAGTCTAGCGGGGGGCCTTAGCACAGATGCGCAGTATTTT. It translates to CASSLAGGLSTDAQYF.

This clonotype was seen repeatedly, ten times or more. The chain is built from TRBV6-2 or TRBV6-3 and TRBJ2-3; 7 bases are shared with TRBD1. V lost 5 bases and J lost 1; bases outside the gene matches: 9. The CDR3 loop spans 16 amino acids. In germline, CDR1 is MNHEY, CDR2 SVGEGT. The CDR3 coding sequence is TGTGCCAGCAGTGCCCCGGGACAGAGCCGCACAGATACGCAGTATTTT. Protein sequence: CASSAPGQSRTDTQYF.

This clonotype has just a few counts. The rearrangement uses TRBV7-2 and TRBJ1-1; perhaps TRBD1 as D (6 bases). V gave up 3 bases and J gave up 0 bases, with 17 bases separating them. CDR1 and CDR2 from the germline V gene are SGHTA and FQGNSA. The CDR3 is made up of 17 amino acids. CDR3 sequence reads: CASSLPTGWPMNTEAFF. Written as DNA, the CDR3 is TGTGCCAGCAGCTTGCCGACAGGCTGGCCCATGAACACTGAAGCTTTCTTT.

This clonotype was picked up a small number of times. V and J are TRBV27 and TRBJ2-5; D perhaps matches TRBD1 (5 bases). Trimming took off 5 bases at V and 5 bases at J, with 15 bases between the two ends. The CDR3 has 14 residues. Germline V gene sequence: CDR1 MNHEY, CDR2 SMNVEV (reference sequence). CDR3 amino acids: CASSPWGRRETQYF. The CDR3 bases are TGTGCCAGCAGTCCATGGGGCAGGCGCGAGACCCAGTACTTC.

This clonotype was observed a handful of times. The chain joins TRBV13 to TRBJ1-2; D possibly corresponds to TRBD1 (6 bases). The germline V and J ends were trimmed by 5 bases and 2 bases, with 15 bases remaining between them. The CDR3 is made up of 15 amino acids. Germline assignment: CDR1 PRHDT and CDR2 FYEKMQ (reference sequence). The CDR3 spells CASSLAGETNYGYTF. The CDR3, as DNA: TGTGCCAGCAGCCTCGCAGGGGAGACAAACTATGGCTACACCTTC.

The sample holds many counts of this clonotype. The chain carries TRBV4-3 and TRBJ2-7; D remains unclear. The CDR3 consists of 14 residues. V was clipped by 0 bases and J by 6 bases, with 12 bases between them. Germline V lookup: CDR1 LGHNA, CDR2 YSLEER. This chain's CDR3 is CASSQDRAATEQYF. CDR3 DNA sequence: TGCGCCAGCAGCCAAGATCGGGCAGCAACCGAGCAGTACTTC.

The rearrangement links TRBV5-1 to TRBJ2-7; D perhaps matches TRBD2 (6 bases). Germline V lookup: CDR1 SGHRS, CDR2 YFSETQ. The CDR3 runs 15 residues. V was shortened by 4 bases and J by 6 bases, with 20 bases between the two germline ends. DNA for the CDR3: TGCGCCAGCAGCGGCCCGCGGCGGGAAGATGGCGAGCAGTACTTC. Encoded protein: CASSGPRREDGEQYF.

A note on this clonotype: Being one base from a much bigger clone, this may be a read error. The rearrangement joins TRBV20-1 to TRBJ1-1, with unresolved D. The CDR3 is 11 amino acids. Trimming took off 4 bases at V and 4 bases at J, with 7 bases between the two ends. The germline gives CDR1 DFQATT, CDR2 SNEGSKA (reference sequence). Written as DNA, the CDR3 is TGCAGTGCTACAGAAACCACTGAAGCTTTCTTT. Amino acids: CSATETTEAFF.

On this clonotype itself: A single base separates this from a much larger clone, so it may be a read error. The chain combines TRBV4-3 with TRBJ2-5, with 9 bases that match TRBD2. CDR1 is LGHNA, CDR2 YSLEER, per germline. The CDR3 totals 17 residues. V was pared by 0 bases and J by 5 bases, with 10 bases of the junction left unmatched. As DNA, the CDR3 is TGCGCCAGCAGCCAAGATCCTGCGGGGGGGCCTGGCGAGACCCAGTACTTC. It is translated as CASSQDPAGGPGETQYF.

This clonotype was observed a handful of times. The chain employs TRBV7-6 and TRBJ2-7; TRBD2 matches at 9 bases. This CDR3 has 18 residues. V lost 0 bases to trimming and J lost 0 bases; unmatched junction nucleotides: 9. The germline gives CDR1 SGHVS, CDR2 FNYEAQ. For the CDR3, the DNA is TGTGCCAGCAGCTTAGCCCCCGCGGGAGGGCCTAGCTCCTACGAGCAGTACTTC. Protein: CASSLAPAGGPSSYEQYF.